Given below is one T cell receptor beta chain in context. Antigen: not known. The data are from a study of beta chain features in type 1 diabetes. About the study: Across every sample, roughly 100 million sorted cells were examined in total.

cDNA synthesis used the whole RNA isolate, giving expressed TCRB sequences. The table came from immunoSEQ multiplex PCR; TCRdb's copy has only in-frame clones and leaves some out. The data hold about 240,000 clones, with about 15% observed a single time. Over 95% purity was reached by all sorted populations. Whole-study findings and limits: People with Type 1 diabetes carried modestly yet significantly shorter TCRB CDR3s in all four CD4+ subsets. Patients with type 1 diabetes carried fewer insertions and had more deletions at their VDJ junctions.

Sequenced input: naive CD4+ T cells from blood. The receptor comes from a man aged 25 to 45 with type 1 diabetes.

The CDR3 region is CASSQGPGASGDTGELFF. DNA of the CDR3: TGTGCCAGCAGCCAAGGCCCCGGGGCCAGCGGGGACACCGGGGAGCTGTTTTTT. V is TRBV4-2 and J is TRBJ2-2, with TRBD2 matching over 7 bases. J lost 3 bases, V lost 1 base, and 11 bases had no gene match. Per the germline V gene, CDR1 is LGHNA and CDR2 is YNFKEQ. The CDR3 is 18 residues long.